The 21 T cell receptor beta chains given below trace back to one sample, sequenced in a study of regulatory T cells in long-lasting Graves disease (dated by TCRdb to the early 2020s). The label giving this sample's time point can be read as: newly diagnosed GD, antithyroid drugs for less than 3 months. For both TCR sequencing and RNA sequencing, RNA was extracted from PBMCs using TRIzol. Library generation was performed with multiplex PCR. The sequencer was an Illumina HiSeq 4000. iRepertoire HTBI primers and Arm-PCR amplification of CDR3 regions were used to construct TCR beta libraries. In-frame beta chains were kept once TCRdb had trimmed the public reads at Q25 with fastp and called clones with MiXCR. Each record represents a unique CDR3 protein, reported with the most common genes and DNA among its rows. The sample records 200,000 to 300,000 distinct CDR3 sequences, 20% to 25% of which are singletons. Of the sample, roughly 13% falls within the top ten clones.

This material consisted of peripheral blood mononuclear cells (PBMCs), taken at new diagnosis, from a patient treated with antithyroid drugs. These receptors originate from a female donor with Graves disease.

There are many counts of this clonotype. The chain employs TRBV7-2 and TRBJ2-7; D is undetermined. The CDR3 is 15 residues long. Germline assignment: CDR1 SGHTA and CDR2 FQGNSA. V lost 1 base and J lost 2, with 12 bases in between. CDR3 region: CASSLVAGPTYEQYF. The CDR3 bases are TGTGCCAGCAGCTTAGTAGCCGGGCCAACCTACGAGCAGTACTTC.

This clonotype was seen at least ten times. The chain has TRBV10-2 and TRBJ2-1; 7 nucleotides line up with TRBD2. The CDR3 sequence is 13 residues long. J was trimmed by 5 bases and V by 5 bases; bases with no gene match: 3. Germline V gene sequence: CDR1 WSHSY, CDR2 SAAADI. CDR3 residues: CASSPGTNNEQFF. CDR3 coding DNA: TGCGCCAGCAGTCCCGGGACTAACAATGAGCAGTTCTTC.

This clonotype was seen ten or more times. The rearrangement links TRBV7-2 to TRBJ2-7, with TRBD1 matching 9 bases. The V and J ends lost 4 bases and 4 bases, in that order; junction bases with no gene match: 8. Germline V gives CDR1 SGHTA, CDR2 FQGNSA. CDR3 length: 15 residues. In DNA, the CDR3 is TGTGCCAGCAGCTACTCCGGGACAGGGTTTTACGAGCAGTACTTC. Translated, it gives CASSYSGTGFYEQYF. Full variable domain (rest looked up from reference TRBV7-2 and TRBJ2-7): GAGVSQSPSNKVTEKGKDVELRCDPISGHTALYWYRQSLGQGLEFLIYFQGNSAPDKSGLPSDRFSAERTGGSVSTLTIQRTQQEDSAVYLCASSYSGTGFYEQYFGPGTRLTVT.

The chain links TRBV7-3 to TRBJ1-1, with TRBD1 as a possible D gene (5 bases). Germline lookup yields CDR1 SGHTA and CDR2 FQGTGA. The germline V and J ends were trimmed by 5 bases and 5 bases, with 15 bases remaining between them. The CDR3 is 14 amino acids. DNA of the CDR3: TGTGCCAGCAGCCCCGAAGGACAAAGTACTGAAGCTTTCTTT. This sequence encodes CASSPEGQSTEAFF.

The chain couples TRBV5-1 to TRBJ2-5; perhaps TRBD1 as D (6 bases). The CDR3 is 14 amino acids. Trimming removed 2 bases from V and 2 bases from J, with 10 bases in between. In germline, CDR1 is SGHRS, CDR2 YFSETQ. This CDR3 is CASSFGQIQETQYF. CDR3 coding DNA: TGCGCCAGCAGCTTCGGACAGATACAAGAGACCCAGTACTTC.

This clonotype showed up just a few times. This likely traces to a read error, being one base from a far larger clone. The rearrangement joins TRBV11-3 to TRBJ2-7, with TRBD2 as a possible D gene (7 bases). CDR1 and CDR2 (germline): SGHNT, YENEEA. V was clipped by 3 bases and J by 7 bases, with 13 bases between them. This CDR3 is 13 amino acids long. The CDR3 region has the DNA TGTGCCAGCAGCTTGGGGGGGGGCGATGAGCAGTACTTC. Translated: CASSLGGGDEQYF.

The CDR3 region is CASSRRVSGANVLTF. The DNA for the CDR3 is TGTGCCAGCAGTCGTCGTGTTTCTGGGGCCAACGTCCTGACTTTC. This sequence joins TRBV28 and TRBJ2-6, with D unclear. Germline values: CDR1 MDHEN, CDR2 SYDVKM. V lost 5 bases and J lost 1, with 9 bases in between. The CDR3 extends over 15 amino acids.

This clonotype was recorded many times. The chain joins TRBV7-2 to TRBJ2-1, with D hard to call. Trimming pared 2 bases from V and 5 bases from J, leaving 13 bases between. Germline V gives CDR1 SGHTA, CDR2 FQGNSA. The CDR3 has 15 amino acids. The CDR3 nucleotides are TGTGCCAGCAGCTTACGAAGCCGGTACCACAATGAGCAGTTCTTC. It translates to CASSLRSRYHNEQFF.

CDR3 in amino acids: CSGLGLAGRDTQYF. As DNA, the CDR3 is TGCAGCGGATTGGGACTAGCGGGTAGAGATACGCAGTATTTT. The chain has TRBV29-1 and TRBJ2-3; TRBD2 agrees at 12 bases. After removal of 7 bases from V and 5 bases from J, the junction contained 7 bases not matched to a gene. The CDR3 runs 14 residues. Germline CDR1 SQVTM, CDR2 ANQGSEA.

This clonotype was seen many times. The chain employs TRBV13 and TRBJ2-3; 8 bases match TRBD2. The CDR3 is 19 amino acids. V shed 2 bases and J 2 bases; nucleotides not matched to a gene: 15. From germline, CDR1 is PRHDT and CDR2 FYEKMQ (reference sequence). As DNA, the CDR3 is TGTGCCAGCAGCTTAACTAGCGGCTATGATGGGCGGCCCACAGATACGCAGTATTTT. Translated: CASSLTSGYDGRPTDTQYF.

This clonotype was seen many times. The gene calls are TRBV20-1 and TRBJ2-1; no clear D. Germline lookup yields CDR1 DFQATT and CDR2 SNEGSKA (reference sequence). Trimming cost V 1 base and J 6 bases, with 13 bases left between them. The CDR3 spans 14 residues. The CDR3 loop reads CSARVAVPPNEQFF. DNA of the CDR3: TGCAGTGCTAGAGTGGCAGTCCCTCCCAATGAGCAGTTCTTC.

This clonotype was seen more than once but under ten times. The V gene is TRBV2, the J gene TRBJ2-3; 13 bases align to TRBD2. This CDR3 has 16 amino acids. Germline V gene data show CDR1 as SNHLY and CDR2 as FYNNEI. With 7 bases clipped from V and 6 bases from J, the junction kept 10 bases outside the gene matches. CDR3 residues: CASITSGRAVPDTQYF. CDR3 coding DNA: TGTGCCAGCATTACTAGCGGGAGGGCCGTTCCCGATACGCAGTATTTT.

This clonotype was seen at least ten times. The CDR3, as DNA: TGTGCCAGTAGTATGACTAGCGGAAGGTACAATGAGCAGTTCTTC. It translates to CASSMTSGRYNEQFF. The chain couples TRBV19 to TRBJ2-1; 9 bases fit TRBD2. CDR3 length: 15 amino acids. The germline gives CDR1 LNHDA, CDR2 SQIVND (reference sequence). Losses at the gene ends were 3 bases for V and 4 bases for J; bases not matched to a gene: 4.

This clonotype was counted at least ten times. The J gene is TRBJ2-1, the V gene TRBV6-1, with 8 bases matching TRBD1. After removal of 6 bases from V and 7 bases from J, the junction contained 8 bases not matched to a gene. The CDR3 is 14 residues long. The germline V gene has CDR1 MNHNS and CDR2 SASEGT. CDR3 DNA: TGTGCCAGCAGCGGGACAGGAGACCTTAATGAGCAGTTCTTC. Protein product: CASSGTGDLNEQFF.

This clonotype occurred many times. The V gene is TRBV12-3 or TRBV12-4, the J gene TRBJ1-6, with D hard to call. The CDR3 consists of 15 residues. The ends were cut back, 7 bases at V and 6 bases at J, with 16 bases in the middle. CDR3 DNA sequence: TGTGCCAGCACGGGTACGAACAGCATTAATTCACCCCTCCACTTT. This gives the protein CASTGTNSINSPLHF.

As for this clonotype: The likely explanation is a read error, given a far larger clone one base away. The chain carries TRBV7-9 and TRBJ2-3, with 9 bases that match TRBD2. The CDR3 has 17 amino acids. CDR1 is SEHNR and CDR2 is FQNEAQ in the germline V gene (reference sequence). The CDR3 reads CAGSHGPTGLALDTQYF. The CDR3, as DNA: TGTGCCGGCAGCCACGGGCCTACGGGACTAGCATTGGATACGCAGTATTTT.

This clonotype was counted many times. CDR3 loop: CASRPILGGSGGYEQYF. The DNA for the CDR3 is TGTGCCAGCAGACCAATCTTGGGGGGTAGCGGGGGCTACGAGCAGTACTTC. The rearrangement joins TRBV27 to TRBJ2-7; 9 bases match TRBD2. The length of the CDR3 is 17 residues. Germline lookup yields CDR1 MNHEY and CDR2 SMNVEV (reference sequence). The V and J ends lost 6 bases and 3 bases, in that order; junction bases with no gene match: 15.

Of note for this clonotype: This may come from a read error, since a much larger clone is one base off. J is TRBJ2-1 and V is TRBV2; TRBD2 agrees at 7 bases. V lost 7 bases and J lost 10; bases outside the gene matches: 13. The CDR3 has 14 amino acids. Germline V gene sequence: CDR1 SNHLY, CDR2 FYNNEI. The CDR3 loop is CASIAGVELGEQFF. CDR3 coding DNA: TGTGCCAGCATTGCGGGAGTGGAGCTAGGCGAGCAGTTCTTC.

CDR3 loop: CASRLRLRGEKLFF. The CDR3 nucleotides read TGTGCCAGCAGGCTACGCCTGCGCGGTGAAAAACTGTTTTTT. V gene TRBV6-1 combines with J gene TRBJ1-4; D is uncertain. The CDR3 covers 14 residues. Germline V gives CDR1 MNHNS, CDR2 SASEGT. Trimming left V 6 bases short and J 7 bases short, with 15 bases between.

This clonotype was seen at least ten times. The chain uses TRBV20-1 and TRBJ2-5; D ambiguous. The CDR3 consists of 13 residues. CDR1 and CDR2 (germline): DFQATT, SNEGSKA (reference sequence). Trimming stripped 4 bases from V and 2 bases from J, with 11 bases between. The CDR3 here is CSATGSPQETQYF. The CDR3 region has the DNA TGCAGTGCTACAGGTTCCCCACAAGAGACCCAGTACTTC.

At least ten counts were recorded for this clonotype. The DNA of the CDR3 is TGTGCCAGCAGCTTAATACTCCTGACAGGGCTCGAGCAGTACTTC. Residues: CASSLILLTGLEQYF. The J gene is TRBJ2-7, the V gene TRBV7-8; 7 positions agree with TRBD1. The CDR3 has 15 residues. The ends lost 2 bases at V and 6 bases at J; junction bases unmatched: 10. Germline CDR1 is SGHVS and CDR2 is FQNEAQ.